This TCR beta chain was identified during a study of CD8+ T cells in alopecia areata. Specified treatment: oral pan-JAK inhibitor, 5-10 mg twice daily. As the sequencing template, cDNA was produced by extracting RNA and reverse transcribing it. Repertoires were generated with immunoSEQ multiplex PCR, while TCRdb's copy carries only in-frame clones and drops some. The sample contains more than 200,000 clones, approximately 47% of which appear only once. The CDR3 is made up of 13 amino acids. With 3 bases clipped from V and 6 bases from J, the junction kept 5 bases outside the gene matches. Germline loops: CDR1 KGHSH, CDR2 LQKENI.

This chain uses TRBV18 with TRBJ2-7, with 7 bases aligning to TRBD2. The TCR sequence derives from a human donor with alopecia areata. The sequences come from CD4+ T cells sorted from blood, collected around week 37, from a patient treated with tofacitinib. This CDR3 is CASSPPGGGEQYF. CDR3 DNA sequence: TGTGCCAGCTCACCCCCGGGAGGCGGCGAGCAGTACTTC.